This T cell receptor beta chain emerged from a study of blood T cell repertoires in COVID-19. As processed by the authors: Researchers report that nucleated cell counts were estimated from reference gene primer amplification. TCRdb's copy holds only in-frame clones and misses some; the assay was immunoSEQ multiplex PCR. The V and J calls and clone size are taken from that table; D and trimming were inferred from the DNA. The sample includes over 250,000 clones, over 65% of them seen just once. The trim removed 3 bases at V and 4 bases at J, leaving 5 bases unmatched. Germline CDR1 and CDR2: SGHRS and YFSETQ. This CDR3 spans 15 amino acids.

This chain uses TRBV5-1 with TRBJ1-4, with 8 nucleotides matching TRBD1. The TCR comes from a woman of 80 years or more with acute or convalescent COVID-19. Sequenced material: peripheral blood. For the CDR3, the DNA is TGCGCCAGCAGCTCGACAGGGGACCTTAATGAAAAACTGTTTTTT. Its translation is CASSSTGDLNEKLFF.